This T cell receptor (beta chain) was profiled in a study of STAT5B mutations in CD4+ large granular lymphocyte leukemia. Under the authors' procedure: Lowest detectable productive clonotype frequency was 2.59 x 10-5. Sequencing was performed with immunoSEQ multiplex PCR; in TCRdb, only in-frame clones are kept and a portion is missing. The V and J calls and clone size are taken from that table; D and trimming were inferred from the DNA. The table records roughly 30,000 clones, approximately 70% of them present only once. The TCR sequence derives from a human donor in good health. Input material: CD4+ T cells from blood buffy coats.

The chain's CDR3 is CASSQPGADTQYF. CDR3 DNA sequence: TGCGCCAGCAGCCAACCGGGGGCAGATACGCAGTATTTT. The chain couples TRBV4-1 to TRBJ2-3; D perhaps matches TRBD2 (6 bases). Trimming took 2 bases from V and 4 from J, leaving 7 bases between them. CDR1 and CDR2 (germline): MGHRA, YSYEKL. CDR3 length: 13 residues.